This T cell receptor (beta chain) was documented in a study of shared clonotypes between healthy human individuals. About the study: Participating donors consisted of a couple of women and a few men aged 18 to 49.

Notes on this clone: Its antigen is unidentified.

Study donors comprised healthy, HIV-negative adults devoid of recent acute infection or vaccination. General study results and limits: Sharing across four donors was highest in naive CD4 (approximately 5%) and lowest in memory CD8 (around 0.4%). Generation of non-shared clonotypes was less probable than generation of clonotypes shared by all four donors.

Clones were read by immunoSEQ multiplex PCR, and TCRdb kept only the in-frame ones, dropping some. The repertoire holds approximately 340,000 clones, around four fifths seen once, with less than 11% in the top ten. Per the germline V gene, CDR1 is LNHDA and CDR2 is SQIVND (reference sequence). The CDR3 is made up of 13 amino acids. With 5 bases removed from V and 4 bases from J, the gap between germline ends came to 11 bases. The origin of this receptor is a man aged 25 to 45 in good health. This sequence joins TRBV19 and TRBJ1-1, with D perhaps TRBD1 (6 bases). The specimen was memory CD4+ T cells sorted from blood. Subset described: CD45RA-negative fraction. In nucleotides, the CDR3 is TGTGCCAGTAGTGCCGACAGGACCACTGAAGCTTTCTTT. It is translated as CASSADRTTEAFF.